Listed here is a single T cell receptor (beta chain). Its antigen is unknown. The record originates from a study of T cell responses to AZD1222 COVID-19 vaccine. Findings and caveats of the study: Nearly half of the spike-specific TCRs reportedly recognize variant regions that carry no mutations. The study identified only five to seven AZD1222 recipients as seropositive at baseline. Spike-specific TCR repertoires showed rising breadth and depth after two AZD1222 doses.

TCRdb's table, derived via immunoSEQ multiplex PCR, lists solely in-frame clones and lacks some. The sample includes about 120,000 clones, roughly nine tenths of them seen just once. V lost 6 bases and J lost 1, with 15 bases in between. The CDR3 extends over 14 amino acids. Germline loops: CDR1 SQVTM, CDR2 ANQGSEA. This material consisted of peripheral blood, taken 28 days after the second AZD1222 dose. The receptor was derived from an adult who received the AZD1222 COVID-19 vaccine. This rearrangement joins TRBV29-1 to TRBJ1-2; D might be TRBD1 (6 bases). The CDR3 coding sequence is TGCAGCGTCGGGGGGGCTACAGTTAACTATGGCTACACCTTC. Translating it yields CSVGGATVNYGYTF. The full variable domain, its missing parts supplied by reference TRBV29-1 and TRBJ1-2, is SAVISQKPSRDICQRGTSLTIQCQVDSQVTMMFWYRQQPGQSLTLIATANQGSEATYESGFVIDKFPISRPNLTFSTLTVSNMSPEDSSIYLCSVGGATVNYGYTFGSGTRLTVV.